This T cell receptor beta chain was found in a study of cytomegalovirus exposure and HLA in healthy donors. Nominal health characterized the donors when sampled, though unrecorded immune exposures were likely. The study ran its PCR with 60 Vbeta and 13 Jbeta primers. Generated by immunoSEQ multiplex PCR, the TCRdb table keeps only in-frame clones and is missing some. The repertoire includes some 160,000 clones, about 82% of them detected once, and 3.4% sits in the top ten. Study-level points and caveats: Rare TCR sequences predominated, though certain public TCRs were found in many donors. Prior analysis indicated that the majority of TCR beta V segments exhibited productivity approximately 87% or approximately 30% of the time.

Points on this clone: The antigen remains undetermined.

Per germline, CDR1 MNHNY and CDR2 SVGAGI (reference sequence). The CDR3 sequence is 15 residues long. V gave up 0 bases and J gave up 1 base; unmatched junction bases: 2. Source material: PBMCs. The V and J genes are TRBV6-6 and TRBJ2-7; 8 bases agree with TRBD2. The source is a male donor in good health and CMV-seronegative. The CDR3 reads CASSYSASGSYEQYF. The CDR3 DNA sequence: TGTGCCAGCAGTTACTCAGCTAGCGGGTCCTACGAGCAGTACTTC.